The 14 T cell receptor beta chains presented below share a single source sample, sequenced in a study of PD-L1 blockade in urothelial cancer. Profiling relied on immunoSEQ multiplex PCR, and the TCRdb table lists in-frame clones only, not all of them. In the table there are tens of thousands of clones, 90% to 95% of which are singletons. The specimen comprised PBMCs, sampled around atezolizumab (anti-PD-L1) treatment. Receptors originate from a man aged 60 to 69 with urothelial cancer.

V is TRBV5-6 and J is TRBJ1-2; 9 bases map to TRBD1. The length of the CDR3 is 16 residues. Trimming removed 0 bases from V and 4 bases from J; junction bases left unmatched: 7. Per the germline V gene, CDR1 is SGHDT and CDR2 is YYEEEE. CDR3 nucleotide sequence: TGTGCCAGCAGCTTGGGACCCCCGGGACAGGGCTATGGCTACACCTTC. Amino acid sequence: CASSLGPPGQGYGYTF.

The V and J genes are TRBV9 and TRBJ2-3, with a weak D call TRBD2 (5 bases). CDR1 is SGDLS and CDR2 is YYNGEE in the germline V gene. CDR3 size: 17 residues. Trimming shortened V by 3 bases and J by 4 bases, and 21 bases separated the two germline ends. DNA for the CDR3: TGTGCCAGCAGCGGACTACTGGCGGGTGTGGTGGCAGATACGCAGTATTTT. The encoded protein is CASSGLLAGVVADTQYF.

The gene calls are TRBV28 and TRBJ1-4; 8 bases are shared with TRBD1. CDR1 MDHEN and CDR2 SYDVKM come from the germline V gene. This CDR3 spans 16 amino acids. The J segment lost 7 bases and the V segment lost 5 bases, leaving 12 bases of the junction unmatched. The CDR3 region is CASSPAGGALFEKLFF. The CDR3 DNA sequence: TGTGCCAGCAGTCCAGCAGGGGGCGCATTGTTTGAAAAACTGTTTTTT.

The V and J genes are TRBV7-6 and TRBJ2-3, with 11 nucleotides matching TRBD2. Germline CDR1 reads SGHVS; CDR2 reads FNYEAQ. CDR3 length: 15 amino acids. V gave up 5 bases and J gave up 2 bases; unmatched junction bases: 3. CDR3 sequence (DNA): TGTGCCAGCAGCCCGGGACTAGCGGACACAGATACGCAGTATTTT. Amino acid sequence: CASSPGLADTDTQYF.

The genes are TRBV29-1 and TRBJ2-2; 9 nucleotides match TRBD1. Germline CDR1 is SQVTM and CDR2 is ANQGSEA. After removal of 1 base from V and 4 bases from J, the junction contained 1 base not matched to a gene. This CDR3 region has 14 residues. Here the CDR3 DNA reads TGCAGCGTTGAAGTGGGACAGGGCACCGGGGAGCTGTTTTTT. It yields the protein CSVEVGQGTGELFF.

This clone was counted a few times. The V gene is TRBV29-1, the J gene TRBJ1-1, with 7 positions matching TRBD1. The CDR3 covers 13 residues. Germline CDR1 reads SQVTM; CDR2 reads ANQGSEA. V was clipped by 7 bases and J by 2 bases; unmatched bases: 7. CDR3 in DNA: TGCAGCGCATGGGGACAGATTAACACTGAAGCTTTCTTT. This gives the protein CSAWGQINTEAFF. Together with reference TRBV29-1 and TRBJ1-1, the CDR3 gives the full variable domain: SAVISQKPSRDICQRGTSLTIQCQVDSQVTMMFWYRQQPGQSLTLIATANQGSEATYESGFVIDKFPISRPNLTFSTLTVSNMSPEDSSIYLCSAWGQINTEAFFGQGTRLTVV.

The CDR3 coding sequence is TGTGCCAGCGTAAAGGGGGAGATTGATAGGGCCCAGCATTTT. Protein sequence: CASVKGEIDRAQHF. V gene TRBV2 combines with J gene TRBJ1-5; TRBD1 is a possible D gene (6 bases). Trimming removed 8 bases from V and 11 bases from J, with 22 bases in between. Germline V gene sequence: CDR1 SNHLY, CDR2 FYNNEI. The length of the CDR3 is 14 residues.

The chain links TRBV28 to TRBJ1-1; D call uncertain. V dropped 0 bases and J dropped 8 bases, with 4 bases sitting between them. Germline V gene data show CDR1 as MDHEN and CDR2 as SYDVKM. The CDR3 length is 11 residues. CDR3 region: CASSLWGEAFF. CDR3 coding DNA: TGTGCCAGCAGTTTATGGGGCGAAGCTTTCTTT.

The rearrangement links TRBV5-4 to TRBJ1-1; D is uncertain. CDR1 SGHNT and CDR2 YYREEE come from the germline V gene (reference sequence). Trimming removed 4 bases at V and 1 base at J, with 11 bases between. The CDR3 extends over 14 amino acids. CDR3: CASSTNTPNTEAFF. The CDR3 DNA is TGTGCCAGCAGCACTAATACACCGAACACTGAAGCTTTCTTT.

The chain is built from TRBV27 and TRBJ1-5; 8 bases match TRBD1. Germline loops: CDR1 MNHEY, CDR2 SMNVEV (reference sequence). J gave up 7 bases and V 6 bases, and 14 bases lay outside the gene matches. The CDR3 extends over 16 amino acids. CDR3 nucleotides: TGTGCCAGCAGAGCTAATTACAGGGGGTTGGGCCAGCCCCAGCATTTT. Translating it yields CASRANYRGLGQPQHF.

The CDR3 nucleotides are TGCGCCAGCAGCTTGTGGCAGGCTAGCACAGATACGCAGTATTTT. Protein product: CASSLWQASTDTQYF. The rearrangement links TRBV5-1 to TRBJ2-3, with D unclear. In germline, CDR1 is SGHRS, CDR2 YFSETQ. The germline V and J ends were trimmed by 1 base and 0 bases, with 9 bases remaining between them. The CDR3 sequence is 15 residues long.

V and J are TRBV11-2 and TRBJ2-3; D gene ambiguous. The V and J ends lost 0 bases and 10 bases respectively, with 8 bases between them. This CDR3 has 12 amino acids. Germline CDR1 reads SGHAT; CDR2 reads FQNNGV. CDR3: CASSLESRAQYF. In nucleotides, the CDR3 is TGTGCCAGCAGCTTAGAAAGTCGGGCGCAGTATTTT.

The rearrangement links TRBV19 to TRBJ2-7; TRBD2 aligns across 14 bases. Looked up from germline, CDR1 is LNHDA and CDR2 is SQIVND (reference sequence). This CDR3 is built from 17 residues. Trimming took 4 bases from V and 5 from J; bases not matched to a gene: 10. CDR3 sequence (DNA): TGTGCCAGTAGTAGTCCCCCGGGACTAGCGGGGGCCCACGAGCAGTACTTC. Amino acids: CASSSPPGLAGAHEQYF.

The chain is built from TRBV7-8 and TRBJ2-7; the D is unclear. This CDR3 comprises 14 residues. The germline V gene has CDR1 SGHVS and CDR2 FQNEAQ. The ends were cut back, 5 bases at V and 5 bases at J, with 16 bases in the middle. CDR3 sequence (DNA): TGTGCCAGCAGCCCCGTTGATTGGGCCCACGAGCAGTACTTC. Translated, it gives CASSPVDWAHEQYF.